The 25 T cell receptor beta chains presented below share a single source sample, sequenced in a study of CD8 T cells in Susac syndrome. Reverse transcription of 0.5 to 1 ug RNA was performed with random hexamers. Each CDR3 protein gets one entry after TCRdb re-called the immunoSEQ multiplex PCR reads with MiXCR. This sample yields approximately 190,000 distinct CDR3 sequences, of which around 95% are seen a single time; 0.075% to 0.1% belongs to the top ten. Sequenced material: CD4+ T cells from PBMCs. The source of these receptors is a human donor with Susac syndrome.

The chain has TRBV12-3 or TRBV12-4 and TRBJ1-3; D is undetermined. Trimming shortened V by 4 bases and J by 8 bases, and 12 bases separated the two germline ends. There are 13 residues in the CDR3. The CDR3 coding sequence is TGTGCCAGCAGTTATTTTGGGAGCGACACCATATATTTT. It encodes CASSYFGSDTIYF.

The V and J genes are TRBV20-1 and TRBJ2-2; TRBD1 is a possible D gene (5 bases). The germline V gene has CDR1 DFQATT and CDR2 SNEGSKA (reference sequence). V lost 3 bases, J lost 7 bases, and 9 bases lay in between. This CDR3 has 12 residues. In nucleotides, the CDR3 is TGCAGTGCTAGCCAGGGATACGGGGAGCTGTTTTTT. Its translation: CSASQGYGELFF.

The chain has TRBV29-1 and TRBJ2-1; 13 nucleotides align to TRBD2. CDR1 SQVTM and CDR2 ANQGSEA come from the germline V gene. V dropped 6 bases and J dropped 4; count of bases not matched to a gene: 6. The length of the CDR3 is 15 residues. The CDR3 loop reads CSVGTSGGVYNEQFF. In nucleotides, the CDR3 is TGCAGCGTCGGAACTAGCGGGGGGGTTTACAATGAGCAGTTCTTC.

This chain links TRBV24-1 with TRBJ2-1, with unresolved D. V was trimmed by 3 bases and J by 5 bases, leaving 7 bases between them. This CDR3 region has 13 residues. Germline-derived CDR1 and CDR2 are KGHDR and SFDVKD. In nucleotides, the CDR3 is TGTGCCACCAGTGATATAAACGACAATGAGCAGTTCTTC. This translates into CATSDINDNEQFF.

The chain joins TRBV13 to TRBJ1-6; possible D gene TRBD1, 5 bases. Trimming shortened V by 7 bases and J by 11 bases, and 18 bases separated the two germline ends. Germline V lookup: CDR1 PRHDT, CDR2 FYEKMQ (reference sequence). There are 14 residues in the CDR3. The CDR3, as DNA: TGTGCCAGCACCCCCAGAGCCCCGGGGGCACCCCTCCACTTT. Translated: CASTPRAPGAPLHF.

The rearrangement links TRBV12-3 or TRBV12-4 to TRBJ1-2, with D perhaps TRBD1 (5 bases). The CDR3 extends over 14 amino acids. V was shortened by 0 bases and J by 2 bases, with 7 bases between the two germline ends. The CDR3 region has the DNA TGTGCCAGCAGTTTAGCGAAGGGGAACTATGGCTACACCTTC. Translated, it gives CASSLAKGNYGYTF.

This CDR3 is CASGPRGAGAFF. Here the CDR3 DNA reads TGTGCTAGTGGTCCCCGAGGGGCAGGAGCTTTCTTT. The V and J genes are TRBV12-5 and TRBJ1-1; a possible D gene is TRBD1 (5 bases). CDR1 is LGHNT, CDR2 FRNRAP, per germline. CDR3 length equals 12 residues. Trimming stripped 5 bases from V and 10 bases from J, with 14 bases between.

The chain couples TRBV6-2 or TRBV6-3 to TRBJ2-3; D possibly corresponds to TRBD2 (6 bases). V was pared by 5 bases and J by 2 bases, with 11 bases between. This CDR3 region has 14 residues. Germline V gives CDR1 MNHEY, CDR2 SVGEGT. CDR3 DNA sequence: TGTGCCAGCAGTCCCGGGGGACTCACAGATACGCAGTATTTT. As protein: CASSPGGLTDTQYF.

This chain joins TRBV20-1 and TRBJ2-1; D may be TRBD1 (6 bases). The CDR3 is made up of 16 amino acids. Germline V gives CDR1 DFQATT, CDR2 SNEGSKA (reference sequence). V lost 0 bases to trimming and J lost 3 bases, with 15 bases between them. The CDR3 DNA reads TGCAGTGCTAGAGATGAGGGGCGAGGGGGCTACAATGAGCAGTTCTTC. This encodes CSARDEGRGGYNEQFF.

V and J are TRBV19 and TRBJ2-1, with 7 nucleotides matching TRBD2. The CDR3 is made up of 15 amino acids. Germline CDR1 LNHDA, CDR2 SQIVND (reference sequence). J gave up 10 bases and V 7 bases, and 16 bases lay outside the gene matches. CDR3 protein: CASTSISAGLVEQFF. The CDR3 coding sequence is TGTGCCAGTACCTCAATATCAGCGGGGCTAGTGGAGCAGTTCTTC.

This chain links TRBV7-2 with TRBJ2-1, with D possibly TRBD1 on 5 matching bases. Germline V gene lookup returns CDR1 SGHTA and CDR2 FQGNSA. CDR3 length: 14 residues. V lost 3 bases to trimming and J lost 8 bases, with 14 bases between them. This CDR3 reads CASSLGHPRDEQFF. DNA of the CDR3: TGTGCCAGCAGCTTGGGGCACCCTCGGGATGAGCAGTTCTTC.

The chain links TRBV7-6 to TRBJ2-7; possible D gene TRBD1, 6 bases. CDR1 and CDR2 from the germline V gene are SGHVS and FNYEAQ. The CDR3 has 14 amino acids. The ends were cut back, 4 bases at V and 3 bases at J, with 13 bases in the middle. The CDR3 protein is CASSSLQGGYEQYF. CDR3 coding DNA: TGTGCCAGCAGCTCCCTACAGGGCGGCTACGAGCAGTACTTC.

J is TRBJ1-3 and V is TRBV12-3 or TRBV12-4, with D hard to call. The CDR3 spans 15 residues. Trimming cost V 3 bases and J 1 base, with 10 bases left between them. This CDR3 reads CASSFLGVSGNTIYF. For the CDR3, the DNA is TGTGCCAGCAGTTTCCTCGGAGTGTCTGGAAACACCATATATTTT.

The chain uses TRBV27 and TRBJ1-5; D call uncertain. V dropped 11 bases and J dropped 3 bases, with 14 bases sitting between them. The germline V gene has CDR1 MNHEY and CDR2 SMNVEV (reference sequence). This CDR3 contains 13 residues. CDR3 amino acids: CASRLGLNQPQHF. In DNA form, the CDR3 reads TGTGCCTCCCGTCTCGGGCTCAATCAGCCCCAGCATTTT.

The chain recombines TRBV20-1 with TRBJ1-2; D call uncertain. The V gene's germline CDR1 is DFQATT and CDR2 SNEGSKA (reference sequence). V lost 5 bases to trimming and J lost 4 bases, with 11 bases between them. The CDR3 has 12 amino acids. The CDR3 DNA reads as TGCAGTGCTTCGGACGGATCCTATGGCTACACCTTC. It translates to CSASDGSYGYTF.

This rearrangement joins TRBV19 to TRBJ2-7; D gene uncertain. The V gene lost 3 bases and the J gene lost 7 bases, with 16 bases spanning the gap. This CDR3 contains 14 residues. Germline V gene lookup returns CDR1 LNHDA and CDR2 SQIVND (reference sequence). CDR3 amino acids: CASSMGLPAQEQYF. The CDR3 DNA reads TGTGCCAGTAGTATGGGCCTACCTGCGCAGGAGCAGTACTTC.

This rearrangement joins TRBV20-1 to TRBJ1-2; D remains ambiguous. The germline V gene has CDR1 DFQATT and CDR2 SNEGSKA (reference sequence). V lost 0 bases to trimming and J lost 4 bases, with 12 bases between them. CDR3 length equals 14 residues. CDR3 protein: CSARDLKGSYGYTF. The CDR3, as DNA: TGCAGTGCTAGAGATCTAAAGGGTTCCTATGGCTACACCTTC.

V usage is TRBV30 and J usage is TRBJ1-5; D might be TRBD1 (5 bases). Germline CDR1 is GTSNPN and CDR2 is SVGIG (reference sequence). The germline V and J ends were trimmed by 1 base and 4 bases, with 8 bases remaining between them. This CDR3 comprises 13 residues. Here the CDR3 DNA reads TGTGCCTGGAGTGGGGGGTGGAATCAGCCCCAGCATTTT. Protein sequence: CAWSGGWNQPQHF.

The chain joins TRBV20-1 to TRBJ1-2, with 9 nucleotides matching TRBD1. CDR1 is DFQATT, CDR2 SNEGSKA, per germline (reference sequence). V dropped 5 bases and J dropped 3; count of bases not matched to a gene: 10. CDR3 length: 15 residues. In DNA, the CDR3 is TGCAGTGCTTCTTCCGGGACAGGGCTGGACTATGGCTACACCTTC. As protein: CSASSGTGLDYGYTF.

The chain uses TRBV29-1 and TRBJ2-6, with TRBD1 matching over 8 bases. Losses at the gene ends were 6 bases for V and 1 base for J; bases not matched to a gene: 17. Germline assignment: CDR1 SQVTM and CDR2 ANQGSEA. CDR3 length: 19 residues. CDR3 protein: CSVQLASGTGRSGANVLTF. CDR3 in DNA: TGCAGCGTACAACTTGCGTCCGGGACAGGCCGATCTGGGGCCAACGTCCTGACTTTC.

This clonotype was counted a few times. The gene calls are TRBV3-1 and TRBJ1-1, with 7 bases lining up with TRBD1. Germline loops: CDR1 LGHDT, CDR2 YNNKEL (reference sequence). V shed 3 bases, J shed 2 bases, and the junction held 6 bases outside the gene matches. The CDR3 contains 15 residues. CDR3 in amino acids: CASSQHRGGNTEAFF. The CDR3 nucleotides read TGTGCCAGCAGCCAGCACAGGGGAGGCAACACTGAAGCTTTCTTT.

The chain is built from TRBV3-1 and TRBJ2-7; 7 nucleotides match TRBD2. The CDR3 is made up of 16 amino acids. Trimming at V came to 0 bases and at J to 7 bases, leaving 12 bases not matched to a gene. From germline, CDR1 is LGHDT and CDR2 YNNKEL (reference sequence). The CDR3 nucleotides read TGTGCCAGCAGCCAAGATCGAGGACTAGGCATTCGGGAGCAGTACTTC. Its translation is CASSQDRGLGIREQYF.

V is TRBV2 and J is TRBJ2-7, with D possibly TRBD2 on 5 matching bases. CDR1 is SNHLY, CDR2 FYNNEI, per germline. The CDR3 loop spans 13 amino acids. Trimming took off 8 bases at V and 1 base at J, with 12 bases between the two ends. The CDR3 protein is CASSAEISYEQYF. The DNA of the CDR3 is TGTGCCAGCTCAGCGGAAATTTCCTACGAGCAGTACTTC.

The chain recombines TRBV9 with TRBJ1-6, with D hard to call. The germline gives CDR1 SGDLS, CDR2 YYNGEE. The length of the CDR3 is 14 residues. Trimming stripped 0 bases from V and 7 bases from J, with 8 bases between. CDR3 DNA sequence: TGTGCCAGCAGCGTAGCCGCGGGGAATTCACCCCTCCACTTT. This encodes CASSVAAGNSPLHF.

The chain recombines TRBV5-1 with TRBJ2-1; 12 bases map to TRBD2. The CDR3 contains 19 residues. V lost 1 base, J lost 0 bases, and 8 bases stayed unmatched. Germline V gene sequence: CDR1 SGHRS, CDR2 YFSETQ. Here the CDR3 DNA reads TGCGCCAGCAGCTTGAGGCTAGCGGGGGGGATAAGCTCCTACAATGAGCAGTTCTTC. It is translated as CASSLRLAGGISSYNEQFF.